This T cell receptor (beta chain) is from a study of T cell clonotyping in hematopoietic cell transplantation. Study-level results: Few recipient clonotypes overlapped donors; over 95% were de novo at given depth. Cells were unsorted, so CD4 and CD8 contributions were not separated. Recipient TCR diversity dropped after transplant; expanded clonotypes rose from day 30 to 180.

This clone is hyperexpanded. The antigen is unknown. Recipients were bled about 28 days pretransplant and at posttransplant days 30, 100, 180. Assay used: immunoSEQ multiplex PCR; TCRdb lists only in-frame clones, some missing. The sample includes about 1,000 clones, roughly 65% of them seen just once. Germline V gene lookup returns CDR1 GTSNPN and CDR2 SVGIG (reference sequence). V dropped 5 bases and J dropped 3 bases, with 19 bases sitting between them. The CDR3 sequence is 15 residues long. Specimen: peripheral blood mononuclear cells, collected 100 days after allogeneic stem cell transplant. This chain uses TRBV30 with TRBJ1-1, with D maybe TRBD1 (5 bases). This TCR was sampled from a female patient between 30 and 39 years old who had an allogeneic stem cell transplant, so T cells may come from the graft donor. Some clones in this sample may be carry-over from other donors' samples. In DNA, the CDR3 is TGTGCCTGGGGCAAGCACTCCGGGACGGACACTGAAGCTTTCTTT. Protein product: CAWGKHSGTDTEAFF.